The rows below give T cell receptor beta chains drawn from one sample of a study of shared clonotypes between healthy human individuals. TCRdb's table, derived via immunoSEQ multiplex PCR, lists solely in-frame clones and lacks some. This sample has about 2.4 million clones, with more than 85% found just once. Source material: naive CD4+ T cells from PBMCs. These receptors were taken from a man between 18 and 29 years old in good health. Some clones in this sample may be carry-over from other donors' samples. CDR3s include the opening cysteine and the closing phenylalanine or tryptophan. Fields, in order: CDR3 length, V gene, D gene, J gene, CDR3 protein. A D gene is named only where the DNA matches it firmly.

14	TRBV5-1	TRBD1	TRBJ1-5	CASSLTGDDQPQHF
15	TRBV19	.	TRBJ2-2	CASSYGQTPDGELFF
17	TRBV7-2	TRBD2	TRBJ2-1	CASSLGLQGLAGTEQFF
12	TRBV19	.	TRBJ1-2	CASSIDLYGYTF
16	TRBV13	TRBD2	TRBJ2-1	CASSLSSGRASNEQFF
14	TRBV30	.	TRBJ1-5	CAWSPVVFDQPQHF
14	TRBV9	.	TRBJ2-2	CASSVGQIPGELFF
19	TRBV28	TRBD1	TRBJ1-6	CASSLVLDRAKELGSPLHF
14	TRBV5-1	TRBD1	TRBJ1-1	CASSTTGANTEAFF
15	TRBV6-6	TRBD1	TRBJ2-7	CASRSPGGSSYEQYF
14	TRBV11-2	TRBD1	TRBJ1-2	CASSFWTGVPGYTF
15	TRBV10-3	TRBD1	TRBJ1-2	CAISESGTGSVGYTF
15	TRBV28	TRBD1	TRBJ2-1	CASSFPGQGSGARFF
11	TRBV20-1	.	TRBJ1-2	CSAGEYYGYTF
15	TRBV5-1	.	TRBJ2-1	CASSPGPTQFDEQFF
14	TRBV4-3	.	TRBJ2-7	CASSQEQGIHEQYF
16	TRBV6-5	.	TRBJ1-6	CASSYSSRLYNSPLHF
13	TRBV5-1	TRBD1	TRBJ2-3	CASSWGQGDTQYF
20	TRBV9	.	TRBJ2-6	CASSPSPPGPPGAGANVLTF
17	TRBV7-9	TRBD1	TRBJ1-1	CASSWLPGQGYNTEAFF
12	TRBV6-5	.	TRBJ2-7	CASRVGAYEQYF
15	TRBV7-9	.	TRBJ2-1	CASSLESISYNEQFF
11	TRBV28	.	TRBJ2-5	CASNSGGTQYF
12	TRBV30	TRBD2	TRBJ2-7	CAWGRGGYEQYF
14	TRBV28	.	TRBJ1-3	CASSRGSPGNTIYF
11	TRBV20-1	TRBD1	TRBJ2-1	CSAKDRNEQFF
17	TRBV4-3	.	TRBJ1-2	CASSQGASASPNYGYTF
21	TRBV4-3	TRBD1	TRBJ2-4	CASSQAYGTGLVGSGKNIQYF
16	TRBV9	TRBD1	TRBJ1-3	CASSPPDRDSGNTIYF